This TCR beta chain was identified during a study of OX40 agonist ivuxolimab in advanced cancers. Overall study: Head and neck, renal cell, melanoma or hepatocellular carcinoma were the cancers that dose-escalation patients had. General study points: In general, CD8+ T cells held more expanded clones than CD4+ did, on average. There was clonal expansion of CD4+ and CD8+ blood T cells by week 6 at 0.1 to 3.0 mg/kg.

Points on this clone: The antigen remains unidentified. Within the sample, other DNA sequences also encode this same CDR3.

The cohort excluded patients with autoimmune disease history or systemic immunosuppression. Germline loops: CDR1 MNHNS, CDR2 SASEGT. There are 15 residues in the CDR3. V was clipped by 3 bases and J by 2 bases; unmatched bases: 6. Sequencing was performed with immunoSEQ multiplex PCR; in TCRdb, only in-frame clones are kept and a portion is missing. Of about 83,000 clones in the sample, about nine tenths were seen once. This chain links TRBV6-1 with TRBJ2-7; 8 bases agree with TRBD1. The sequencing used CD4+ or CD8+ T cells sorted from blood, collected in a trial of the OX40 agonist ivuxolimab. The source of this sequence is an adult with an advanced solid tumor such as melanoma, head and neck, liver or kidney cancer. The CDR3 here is CASSEPGQGTYEQYF. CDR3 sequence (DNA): TGTGCCAGCAGTGAGCCCGGACAGGGAACCTACGAGCAGTACTTC.